This T cell receptor (beta chain) emerged from a study of PD-1 blockade in classical Hodgkin lymphoma. Study observations and caveats: Reports described newly diagnosed patients as having lower baseline TCR diversity than healthy donors. Repertoire differences have undefined causes, possibly disease activity or prior therapy. Excluded were patients who started nivolumab under 1 year after ASCT, a group that had lower diversity. By C4D1, CD4+ diversity increased significantly, especially in complete responders.

Every single patient, without exception, relapsed after autologous stem cell transplantation, and brentuximab vedotin exposure varied. As to this clone: The antigen remains unidentified.

Germline trimming cut 7 bases from V and 4 bases from J; bases unmatched to any gene: 10. This CDR3 spans 15 amino acids. The germline gives CDR1 SGHRS, CDR2 YFSETQ. The data were produced by immunoSEQ multiplex PCR, yet TCRdb's version contains in-frame clones alone and is incomplete. Of 50,000 to 75,000 clones listed, around 88% are singletons. J is TRBJ2-2 and V is TRBV5-1; 7 nucleotides align to TRBD1. The sequence came from a human donor with classical Hodgkin lymphoma. Sequencing was performed on peripheral blood mononuclear cells (PBMCs), taken at baseline. The CDR3 spells CASREGATSTGELFF. The CDR3 DNA is TGCGCCAGCCGAGAGGGGGCGACAAGCACCGGGGAGCTGTTTTTT.